Each of the 21 T cell receptor beta chains below was sequenced from the same sample in a study of cytotoxic CD8 clonotypes in ibrutinib-treated CLL. Here immunoSEQ multiplex PCR was the method, and the copy in TCRdb shows in-frame clones only, minus some. Here the sample spans about 160,000 clones, about 88% being singletons. Material: PBMCs, obtained at disease progression, from a patient treated with ibrutinib. The receptors derive from a human donor with chronic lymphocytic leukemia.

This clone was recorded only once. V and J are TRBV7-3 and TRBJ2-1, with TRBD2 matching over 10 bases. This CDR3 comprises 16 residues. Germline V CDR1 and CDR2: SGHTA, FQGTGA. J gave up 4 bases and V 8 bases, and 11 bases lay outside the gene matches. CDR3 sequence: CASALRVLAGYNEQFF. For the CDR3, the DNA is TGTGCCAGCGCCCTTCGTGTACTAGCGGGGTACAATGAGCAGTTCTTC.

The chain recombines TRBV9 with TRBJ2-7; D call uncertain. Germline-derived CDR1 and CDR2 are SGDLS and YYNGEE. The CDR3 has 13 residues. With 0 bases removed from V and 2 bases from J, the gap between germline ends came to 6 bases. The CDR3 coding sequence is TGTGCCAGCAGCGTAGTCCCTGCCTACGAGCAGTACTTC. Its protein is CASSVVPAYEQYF.

V is TRBV28 and J is TRBJ2-2, with D perhaps assigned TRBD1 or TRBD2 (6 bases each). Trimming shortened V by 1 base and J by 6 bases, and 12 bases separated the two germline ends. The CDR3 extends over 15 amino acids. In germline, CDR1 is MDHEN, CDR2 SYDVKM. CDR3 loop: CASSLYRRGAGELFF. CDR3 sequence (DNA): TGTGCCAGCAGTTTATATCGGAGGGGGGCCGGGGAGCTGTTTTTT.

The chain joins TRBV28 to TRBJ1-5; 9 nucleotides align to TRBD1. The CDR3 is 17 residues long. The V and J ends lost 7 bases and 1 base, in that order; junction bases with no gene match: 11. Germline CDR1 and CDR2: MDHEN and SYDVKM. The CDR3, as DNA: TGTGCCAGCAACATTCCTTTGGGGACAGGGAGCAATCAGCCCCAGCATTTT. Translating gives CASNIPLGTGSNQPQHF.

The genes are TRBV7-2 and TRBJ2-1; 8 bases match TRBD2. J was trimmed by 4 bases and V by 0 bases; bases with no gene match: 2. Germline-derived CDR1 and CDR2 are SGHTA and FQGNSA. The CDR3 has 15 amino acids. The CDR3 DNA sequence: TGTGCCAGCAGCTTAGCTAGCGGGGAGTACAATGAGCAGTTCTTC. Its protein product is CASSLASGEYNEQFF.

As for this clone: Since no conserved phenylalanine or tryptophan closes the CDR3, a read error is the likely cause. Because the CDR3's place on the DNA is in doubt, the DNA is left out and the CDR3 is given as listed by TCRdb. The chain carries TRBV20-1 and TRBJ1-3. The CDR3 totals 9 residues, both ends included. Germline CDR1 is DFQATT and CDR2 is SNEGSKA (reference sequence). The CDR3 protein is CSARVASIL.

The chain carries TRBV2 and TRBJ2-3; no clear D gene. Trimming removed 8 bases at V and 5 bases at J, with 14 bases between. This CDR3 comprises 13 residues. Germline CDR1 SNHLY, CDR2 FYNNEI. Here the CDR3 DNA reads TGTGCCAGCGCCGGTCTGGTAATAGATACGCAGTATTTT. Translated: CASAGLVIDTQYF. The whole variable domain, filled in from reference TRBV2 and TRBJ2-3, reads EPEVTQTPSHQVTQMGQEVILRCVPISNHLYFYWYRQILGQKVEFLVSFYNNEISEKSEIFDDQFSVERPDGSNFTLKIRSTKLEDSAMYFCASAGLVIDTQYFGPGTRLTVL.

The chain has TRBV7-6 and TRBJ2-7, with TRBD1 as a possible D gene (6 bases). This CDR3 spans 18 amino acids. Trimming removed 1 base at V and 3 bases at J, with 22 bases between. The germline gives CDR1 SGHVS, CDR2 FNYEAQ. The CDR3 coding sequence is TGTGCCAGCAGCTTAGAGGCCAGGGGTCATCCCCGCTACTACGAGCAGTACTTC. It translates to CASSLEARGHPRYYEQYF.

This clone appeared a single time. This chain links TRBV10-1 with TRBJ2-2; 14 nucleotides match TRBD2. Germline trimming cut 3 bases from V and 5 bases from J; bases unmatched to any gene: 8. Germline values: CDR1 WNHNN, CDR2 SYGVQD (reference sequence). The CDR3 sequence is 18 residues long. CDR3: CASSDPGLAGARTGELFF. DNA for the CDR3: TGCGCCAGCAGTGATCCGGGACTAGCGGGAGCTCGGACCGGGGAGCTGTTTTTT.

This rearrangement joins TRBV9 to TRBJ2-2; D call uncertain. V was shortened by 0 bases and J by 7 bases, with 7 bases between the two germline ends. The CDR3 totals 13 residues. The germline gives CDR1 SGDLS, CDR2 YYNGEE. The CDR3 is CASSVVLGGELFF. For the CDR3, the DNA is TGTGCCAGCAGCGTAGTTTTGGGCGGGGAGCTGTTTTTT. The full variable domain, in which reference TRBV9 and TRBJ2-2 provide the parts outside the CDR3, is DSGVTQTPKHLITATGQRVTLRCSPRSGDLSVYWYQQSLDQGLQFLIQYYNGEERAKGNILERFSAQQFPDLHSELNLSSLELGDSALYFCASSVVLGGELFFGEGSRLTVL.

This clone appeared a single time. The chain employs TRBV4-1 and TRBJ1-3, with D possibly TRBD1 on 5 matching bases. Trimming took off 2 bases at V and 8 bases at J, with 16 bases between the two ends. Per the germline V gene, CDR1 is MGHRA and CDR2 is YSYEKL. The CDR3 has 15 residues. Here the CDR3 reads CASSQIAGGVDTIYF. CDR3 nucleotide sequence: TGCGCCAGCAGCCAAATTGCGGGAGGGGTAGACACCATATATTTT.

The chain has TRBV6-6 and TRBJ1-1; 7 positions match TRBD1. CDR1 MNHNY and CDR2 SVGAGI come from the germline V gene (reference sequence). The CDR3 has 13 residues. V was clipped by 6 bases and J by 7 bases; unmatched bases: 8. The CDR3 region is CASSPGQRNEAFF. CDR3 bases: TGTGCCAGCAGCCCGGGACAGAGAAATGAAGCTTTCTTT.

This chain links TRBV27 with TRBJ2-5, with D possibly matching TRBD1 (7 bases). The V gene lost 4 bases and the J gene lost 4 bases, with 19 bases spanning the gap. CDR1 MNHEY and CDR2 SMNVEV come from the germline V gene (reference sequence). This CDR3 region has 16 residues. Here the CDR3 DNA reads TGTGCCAGCAGTTCCAGGAGGGACAGTGAGGCAGAGACCCAGTACTTC. The encoded protein is CASSSRRDSEAETQYF.

This chain joins TRBV27 and TRBJ1-6, with D unresolved. This CDR3 region has 13 residues. Germline V lookup: CDR1 MNHEY, CDR2 SMNVEV (reference sequence). The V and J ends lost 7 bases and 7 bases respectively, with 11 bases between them. As DNA, the CDR3 is TGTGCCAGCACGAGGGAACACAATTCACCCCTCCACTTT. This gives the protein CASTREHNSPLHF.

This clone has more than one count but fewer than ten. The CDR3 sequence: CASTVDSNQPQHF. The CDR3 nucleotides are TGTGCCAGTACCGTAGACAGTAATCAGCCCCAGCATTTT. This chain uses TRBV6-1 with TRBJ1-5; D is perhaps TRBD1 (5 bases). The CDR3 spans 13 residues. Deletions cut 9 bases from V and 4 bases from J, with 13 bases between. Germline V lookup: CDR1 MNHNS, CDR2 SASEGT.

The J gene is TRBJ1-1, the V gene TRBV29-1; D might be TRBD1 (6 bases). Per the germline V gene, CDR1 is SQVTM and CDR2 is ANQGSEA. The CDR3 runs to 11 residues. V shed 7 bases and J shed 6 bases, with 12 bases lying between them. The CDR3 sequence is CSGLRGPEAFF. The CDR3, as DNA: TGCAGCGGCCTTCGGGGGCCTGAAGCTTTCTTT.

The chain is built from TRBV18 and TRBJ2-5; unclear D gene. Trimming pared 4 bases from V and 4 bases from J, leaving 13 bases between. CDR1 is KGHSH, CDR2 LQKENI, per germline. This CDR3 comprises 14 residues. The CDR3 DNA reads as TGTGCCAGCTCACTCCCACGCGTAGGAGAGACCCAGTACTTC. Translated: CASSLPRVGETQYF.

This sequence joins TRBV9 and TRBJ1-4; D uncertain. V shed 0 bases and J shed 6 bases, with 9 bases lying between them. This CDR3 has 14 amino acids. The germline V gene encodes CDR1 SGDLS and CDR2 YYNGEE. DNA of the CDR3: TGTGCCAGCAGCGTAGGAGGGAATCATGAAAAACTGTTTTTT. Encoded protein: CASSVGGNHEKLFF.

The chain links TRBV6-1 to TRBJ2-3; D call uncertain. Germline V CDR1 and CDR2: MNHNS, SASEGT. The CDR3 contains 16 residues. Trimming removed 1 base at V and 2 bases at J, with 13 bases between. CDR3 in DNA: TGTGCCAGCAGTGAAGGTCGAGAATTCTTCACAGATACGCAGTATTTT. It is translated as CASSEGREFFTDTQYF.

The chain is built from TRBV9 and TRBJ2-7, with D unresolved. Germline V CDR1 and CDR2: SGDLS, YYNGEE. V was pared by 0 bases and J by 1 base, with 5 bases between. This CDR3 is built from 13 residues. This CDR3 is CASSVDNSYEQYF. As DNA, the CDR3 is TGTGCCAGCAGCGTAGATAATTCCTACGAGCAGTACTTC.

The gene calls are TRBV28 and TRBJ2-1; 9 nucleotides line up with TRBD2. Trimming at V came to 4 bases and at J to 2 bases, leaving 3 bases not matched to a gene. The CDR3 consists of 15 residues. Germline assignment: CDR1 MDHEN and CDR2 SYDVKM. This CDR3 is CASSSSGRPYNEQFF. For the CDR3, the DNA is TGTGCCAGCAGTTCGAGCGGGAGGCCCTACAATGAGCAGTTCTTC.